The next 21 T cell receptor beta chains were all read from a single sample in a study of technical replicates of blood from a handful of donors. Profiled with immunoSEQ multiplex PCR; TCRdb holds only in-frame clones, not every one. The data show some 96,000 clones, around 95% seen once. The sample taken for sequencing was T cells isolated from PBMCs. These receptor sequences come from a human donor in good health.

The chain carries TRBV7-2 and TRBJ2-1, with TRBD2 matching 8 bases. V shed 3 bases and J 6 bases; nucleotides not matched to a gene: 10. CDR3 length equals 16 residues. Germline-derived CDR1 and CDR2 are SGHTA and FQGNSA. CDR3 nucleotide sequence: TGTGCCAGCAGCTTGGCTAACGGGAGGGCCCCCAATGAGCAGTTCTTC. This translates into CASSLANGRAPNEQFF. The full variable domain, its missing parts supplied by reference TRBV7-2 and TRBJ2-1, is GAGVSQSPSNKVTEKGKDVELRCDPISGHTALYWYRQSLGQGLEFLIYFQGNSAPDKSGLPSDRFSAERTGGSVSTLTIQRTQQEDSAVYLCASSLANGRAPNEQFFGPGTRLTVL.

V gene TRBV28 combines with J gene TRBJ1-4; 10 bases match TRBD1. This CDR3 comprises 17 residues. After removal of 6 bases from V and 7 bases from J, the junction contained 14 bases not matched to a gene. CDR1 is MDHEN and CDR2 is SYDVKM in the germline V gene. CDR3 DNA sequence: TGTGCCAGCAGCAGTCCCGGGACAGGGGCGCTCGGTGAAAAACTGTTTTTT. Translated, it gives CASSSPGTGALGEKLFF.

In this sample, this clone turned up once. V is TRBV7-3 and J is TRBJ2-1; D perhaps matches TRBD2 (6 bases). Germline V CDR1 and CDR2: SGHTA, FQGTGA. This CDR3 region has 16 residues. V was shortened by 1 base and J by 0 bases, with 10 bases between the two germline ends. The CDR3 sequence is CASSLKGTGSYNEQFF. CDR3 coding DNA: TGTGCCAGCAGCTTAAAAGGGACTGGCTCCTACAATGAGCAGTTCTTC.

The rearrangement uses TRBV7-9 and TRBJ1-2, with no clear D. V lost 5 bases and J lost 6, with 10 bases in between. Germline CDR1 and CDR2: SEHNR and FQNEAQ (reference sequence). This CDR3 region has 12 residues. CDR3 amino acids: CASSIHDNGYTF. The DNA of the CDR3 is TGTGCCAGCAGCATACATGATAATGGCTACACCTTC.

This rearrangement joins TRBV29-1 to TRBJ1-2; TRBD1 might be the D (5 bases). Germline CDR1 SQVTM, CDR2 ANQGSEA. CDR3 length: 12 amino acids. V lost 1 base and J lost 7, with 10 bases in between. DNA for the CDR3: TGCAGCGTTGAAGCTGGGGGGGGTGGCTACACCTTC. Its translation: CSVEAGGGGYTF. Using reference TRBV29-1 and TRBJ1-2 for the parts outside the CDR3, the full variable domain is SAVISQKPSRDICQRGTSLTIQCQVDSQVTMMFWYRQQPGQSLTLIATANQGSEATYESGFVIDKFPISRPNLTFSTLTVSNMSPEDSSIYLCSVEAGGGGYTFGSGTRLTVV.

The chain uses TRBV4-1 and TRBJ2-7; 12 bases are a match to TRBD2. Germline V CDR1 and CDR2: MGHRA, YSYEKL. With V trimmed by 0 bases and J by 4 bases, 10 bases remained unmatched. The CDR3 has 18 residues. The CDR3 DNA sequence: TGCGCCAGCAGCCAAGAAGAGATGACTAGCGGGAGCAATTACGAGCAGTACTTC. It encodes CASSQEEMTSGSNYEQYF.

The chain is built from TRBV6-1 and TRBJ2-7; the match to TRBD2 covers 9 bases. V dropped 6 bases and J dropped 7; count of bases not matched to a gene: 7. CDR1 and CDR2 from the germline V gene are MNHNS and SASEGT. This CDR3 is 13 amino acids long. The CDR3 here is CASRLAGVEEQYF. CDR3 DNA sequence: TGTGCCAGCAGGTTAGCGGGAGTAGAAGAGCAGTACTTC.

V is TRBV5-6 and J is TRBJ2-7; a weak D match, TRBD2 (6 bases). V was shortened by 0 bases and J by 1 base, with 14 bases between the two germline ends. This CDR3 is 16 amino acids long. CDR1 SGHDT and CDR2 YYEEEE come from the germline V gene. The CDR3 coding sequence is TGTGCCAGCAGCTTGGCCGGGACTGGGCGATCCTACGAGCAGTACTTC. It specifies CASSLAGTGRSYEQYF.

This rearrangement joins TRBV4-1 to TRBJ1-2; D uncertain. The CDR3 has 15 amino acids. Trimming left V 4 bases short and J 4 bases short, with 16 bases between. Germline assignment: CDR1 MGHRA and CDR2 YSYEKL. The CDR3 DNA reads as TGCGCCAGCAGCCTCTCGGGAAGGAGTTCCTATGGCTACACCTTC. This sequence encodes CASSLSGRSSYGYTF.

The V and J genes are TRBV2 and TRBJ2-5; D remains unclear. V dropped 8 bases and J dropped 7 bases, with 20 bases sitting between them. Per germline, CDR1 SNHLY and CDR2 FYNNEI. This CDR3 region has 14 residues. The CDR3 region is CASLPASAPGTQYF. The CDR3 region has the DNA TGTGCCAGCCTACCAGCGTCGGCCCCTGGGACCCAGTACTTC.

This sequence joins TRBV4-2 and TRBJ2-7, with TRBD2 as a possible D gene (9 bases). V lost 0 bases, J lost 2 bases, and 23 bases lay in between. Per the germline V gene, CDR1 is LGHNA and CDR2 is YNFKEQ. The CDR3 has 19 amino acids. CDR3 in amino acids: CASSQDITGGTSFAYEQYF. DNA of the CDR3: TGTGCCAGCAGCCAAGATATAACAGGGGGGACTAGCTTCGCCTACGAGCAGTACTTC.

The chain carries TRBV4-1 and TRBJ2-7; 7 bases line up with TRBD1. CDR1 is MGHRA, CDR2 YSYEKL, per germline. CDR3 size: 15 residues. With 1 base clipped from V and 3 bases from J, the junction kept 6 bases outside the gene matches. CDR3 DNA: TGCGCCAGCAGCCAAGTCCAGGGGGTCCTCTACGAGCAGTACTTC. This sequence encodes CASSQVQGVLYEQYF.

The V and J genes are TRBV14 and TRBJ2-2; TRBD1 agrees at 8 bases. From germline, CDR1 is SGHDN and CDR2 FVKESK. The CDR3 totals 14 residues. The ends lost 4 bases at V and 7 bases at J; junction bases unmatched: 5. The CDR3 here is CASSPRTGNGELFF. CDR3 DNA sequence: TGTGCCAGCAGCCCCCGGACAGGGAACGGGGAGCTGTTTTTT.

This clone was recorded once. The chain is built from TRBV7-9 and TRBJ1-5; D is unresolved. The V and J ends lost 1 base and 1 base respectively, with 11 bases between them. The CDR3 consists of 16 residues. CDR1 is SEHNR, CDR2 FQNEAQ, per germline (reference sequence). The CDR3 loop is CASSLELPKSNQPQHF. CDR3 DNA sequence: TGTGCCAGCAGCTTAGAACTACCGAAAAGCAATCAGCCCCAGCATTTT.

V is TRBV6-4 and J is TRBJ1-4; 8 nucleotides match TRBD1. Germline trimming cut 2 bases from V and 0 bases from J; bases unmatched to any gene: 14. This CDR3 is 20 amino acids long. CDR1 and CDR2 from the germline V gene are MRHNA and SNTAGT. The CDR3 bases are TGTGCCAGCAGTGACACCGAGACAGGGGTAAGAACCGCAACTAATGAAAAACTGTTTTTT. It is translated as CASSDTETGVRTATNEKLFF.

The CDR3, as DNA: TGTGCCAGCAAGCAGGGAAGCTCCTACGAGCAGTACTTC. Translated: CASKQGSSYEQYF. The rearrangement uses TRBV2 and TRBJ2-7; the D gene is possibly TRBD1 (5 bases). The V gene lost 7 bases and the J gene lost 0 bases, with 10 bases spanning the gap. Germline assignment: CDR1 SNHLY and CDR2 FYNNEI. The CDR3 runs 13 residues.

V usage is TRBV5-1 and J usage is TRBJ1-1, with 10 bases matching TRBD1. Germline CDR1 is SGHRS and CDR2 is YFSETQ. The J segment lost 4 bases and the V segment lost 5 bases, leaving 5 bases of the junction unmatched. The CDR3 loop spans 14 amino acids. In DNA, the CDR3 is TGCGCCAGCAGAAGACAGGGGGCGGTCACTGAAGCTTTCTTT. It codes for CASRRQGAVTEAFF.

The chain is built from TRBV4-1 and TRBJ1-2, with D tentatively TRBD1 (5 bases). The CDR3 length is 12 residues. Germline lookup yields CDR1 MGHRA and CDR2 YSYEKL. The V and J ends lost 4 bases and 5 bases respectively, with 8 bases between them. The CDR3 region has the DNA TGCGCCAGCAGCCTTGGGGGGTATGGCTACACCTTC. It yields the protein CASSLGGYGYTF.

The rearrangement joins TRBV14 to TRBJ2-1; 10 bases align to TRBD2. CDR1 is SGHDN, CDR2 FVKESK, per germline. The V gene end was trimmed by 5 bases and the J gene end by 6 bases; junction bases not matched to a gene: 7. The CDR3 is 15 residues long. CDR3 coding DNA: TGTGCCAGCAGCGGCGAGCGGGGGGGCCCCAATGAGCAGTTCTTC. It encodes CASSGERGGPNEQFF.

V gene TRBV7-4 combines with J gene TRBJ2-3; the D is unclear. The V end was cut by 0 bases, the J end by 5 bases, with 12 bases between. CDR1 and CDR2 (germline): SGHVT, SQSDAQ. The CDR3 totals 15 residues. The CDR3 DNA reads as TGTGCCAGCAGCTTAGCTCAGAACCATCAAGATACGCAGTATTTT. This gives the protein CASSLAQNHQDTQYF.

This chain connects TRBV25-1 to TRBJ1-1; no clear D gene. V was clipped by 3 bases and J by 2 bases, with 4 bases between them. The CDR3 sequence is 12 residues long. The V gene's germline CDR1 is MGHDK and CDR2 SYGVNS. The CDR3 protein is CASSDPNTEAFF. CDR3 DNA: TGTGCCAGCAGTGACCCTAACACTGAAGCTTTCTTT.